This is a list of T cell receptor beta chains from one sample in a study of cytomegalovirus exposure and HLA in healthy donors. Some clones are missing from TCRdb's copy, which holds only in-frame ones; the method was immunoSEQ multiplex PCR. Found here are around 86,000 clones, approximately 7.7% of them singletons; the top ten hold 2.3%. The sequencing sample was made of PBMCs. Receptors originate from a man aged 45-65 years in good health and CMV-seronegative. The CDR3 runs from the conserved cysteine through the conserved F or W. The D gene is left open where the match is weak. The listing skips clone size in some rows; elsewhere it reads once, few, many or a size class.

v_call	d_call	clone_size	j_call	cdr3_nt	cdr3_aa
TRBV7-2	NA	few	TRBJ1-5	TGTGCCAGCAGCTTAGCGTCGGGGAGTCAGCCCCAGCATTTT	CASSLASGSQPQHF
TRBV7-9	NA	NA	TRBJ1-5	TGTGCCAGCAGCTTAGGACAGCAATACAATCAGCCCCAGCATTTT	CASSLGQQYNQPQHF
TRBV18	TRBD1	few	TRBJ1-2	TGTGCCAGCTCACCACCGGGGACAGTTCGAGGCTACACCTTC	CASSPPGTVRGYTF
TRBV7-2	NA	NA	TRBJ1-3	TGTGCCAGCAGCTTCCGGGTCTCAGCTGGTGGAAACACCATATATTTT	CASSFRVSAGGNTIYF
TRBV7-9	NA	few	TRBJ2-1	TGTGCCAGCAGCCTGAGGGCTGAGCAGTTCTTC	CASSLRAEQFF
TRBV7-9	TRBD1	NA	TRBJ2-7	TGTGCCAGCAGCCAGGACAGGGGCTGGCAGTACTTC	CASSQDRGWQYF
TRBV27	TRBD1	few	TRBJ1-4	TGTGCCAGCAGTTCAGGGGGCGAGGTAAAACTGTTTTTT	CASSSGGEVKLFF
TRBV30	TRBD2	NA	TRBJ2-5	TGTGCCTGGAGAGATTGGGGACTAGCGGGACGGCAAGAGACCCAGTACTTC	CAWRDWGLAGRQETQYF
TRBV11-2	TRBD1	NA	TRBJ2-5	TGTGCCAGCAGCCCCAGACCGGACAGGGTCGAAGAGACCCAGTACTTC	CASSPRPDRVEETQYF
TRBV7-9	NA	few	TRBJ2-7	TGTGCCAGCAGCTTAGCGTACGGGGGGCACGAGTACTTC	CASSLAYGGHEYF
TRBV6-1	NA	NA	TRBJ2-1	TGTGCCAGCAGTGCGTCGGGAGACAATGAGCAGTTCTTC	CASSASGDNEQFF
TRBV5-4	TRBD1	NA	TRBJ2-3	TGTGCCAGCAGCATTTACAGGGGGTTGGACACAGATACGCAGTATTTT	CASSIYRGLDTDTQYF
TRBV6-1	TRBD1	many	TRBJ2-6	TGTGCCAGCAGTGATGACAGGGGTGGCTCCAACGTCCTGACTTTC	CASSDDRGGSNVLTF
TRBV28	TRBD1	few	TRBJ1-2	TGTGCCAGCAGTCCCCCAGCGGGACAGGGGGGGAACTATGGCTACACCTTC	CASSPPAGQGGNYGYTF